The 8 T cell receptor beta chains below were found in one sample sequenced in a study of T cells after yellow fever vaccination. Each CDR3 protein is one row after TCRdb ran MiXCR on the 5' RACE reads. This table holds around 200,000 distinct CDR3 sequences, roughly 11% found once. The sample here was CD8+ T cells sorted from PBMCs, taken 15 days after the yellow fever booster vaccination. These receptors were collected from a young man who received the YFV17D yellow fever vaccine.

The V call is TRBV10-3, the J call TRBJ1-2, with 8 bases fitting TRBD1. Germline V lookup: CDR1 ENHRY, CDR2 SYGVKD. The CDR3 totals 18 residues. Losses at the gene ends were 11 bases for V and 4 bases for J; bases not matched to a gene: 24. CDR3 sequence reads: CAARGPADREGSGYGYTF. The CDR3 DNA follows: TGTGCCGCCAGAGGTCCAGCGGACAGGGAAGGAAGTGGCTATGGCTACACCTTC.

The rearrangement uses TRBV4-1 and TRBJ2-4; perhaps TRBD1 as D (6 bases). V lost 4 bases and J 0 bases, leaving 16 bases between the germline ends. Germline V gene sequence: CDR1 MGHRA, CDR2 YSYEKL. CDR3 size: 17 residues. CDR3 protein: CASSLYSSGVAKNIQYF. The CDR3 bases are TGCGCCAGCAGCCTTTACTCATCAGGGGTAGCCAAAAACATTCAGTACTTC.

This clonotype was detected ten times or more. The chain uses TRBV29-1 and TRBJ2-3, with a weak D call TRBD1 (5 bases). The germline V gene has CDR1 SQVTM and CDR2 ANQGSEA. CDR3 length: 14 residues. Trimming pared 3 bases from V and 3 bases from J, leaving 13 bases between. The CDR3 DNA follows: TGCAGCGTTGACGACAGCATCTCAACAGATACGCAGTATTTT. Translating it yields CSVDDSISTDTQYF.

There are many counts of this clonotype. The chain has TRBV4-1 and TRBJ2-2; D not resolved. V lost 2 bases and J 2 bases, leaving 9 bases between the germline ends. The CDR3 sequence is 15 residues long. Germline V gene lookup returns CDR1 MGHRA and CDR2 YSYEKL. CDR3 in amino acids: CASSQQLGNTGELFF. DNA of the CDR3: TGCGCCAGCAGCCAACAACTTGGTAACACCGGGGAGCTGTTTTTT.

The chain is built from TRBV5-4 and TRBJ2-1; 7 bases match TRBD2. The junction had 0 bases not matched to a gene; V was cut back by 3 bases and J by 6 bases. Germline CDR1 SGHNT, CDR2 YYREEE (reference sequence). The CDR3 consists of 12 residues. The CDR3 DNA is TGTGCCAGCAGCTCTAGCGGCAATGAGCAGTTCTTC. Translating gives CASSSSGNEQFF. The full variable domain, in which reference TRBV5-4 and TRBJ2-1 provide the parts outside the CDR3, is ETGVTQSPTHLIKTRGQQVTLRCSSQSGHNTVSWYQQALGQGPQFIFQYYREEENGRGNFPPRFSGLQFPNYSSELNVNALELDDSALYLCASSSSGNEQFFGPGTRLTVL.

This clonotype has a handful of counts. The rearrangement joins TRBV5-1 to TRBJ2-7, with 7 bases that match TRBD1. The length of the CDR3 is 14 residues. Germline CDR1 and CDR2: SGHRS and YFSETQ. Trimming cost V 4 bases and J 3 bases; bases outside gene matches: 7. The DNA of the CDR3 is TGCGCCAGCAGCCACGGGACAGTGGGCTACGAGCAGTACTTC. Protein: CASSHGTVGYEQYF.

This clonotype was seen a few times. The genes are TRBV12-3 or TRBV12-4 and TRBJ2-7; a possible D gene is TRBD1 (6 bases). The CDR3 extends over 14 amino acids. The germline V and J ends were trimmed by 7 bases and 5 bases, with 18 bases remaining between them. CDR3 DNA sequence: TGTGCCAGCACCTGGGGGCTCGGAGGCGACGAGCAGTACTTC. It yields the protein CASTWGLGGDEQYF.

This clonotype turned up a few times. The rearrangement joins TRBV19 to TRBJ2-2, with D uncertain. The V and J ends lost 3 bases and 4 bases respectively, with 15 bases between them. Germline CDR1 LNHDA, CDR2 SQIVND (reference sequence). This CDR3 comprises 16 residues. Here the CDR3 reads CASSIISPPSTGELFF. Here the CDR3 DNA reads TGTGCCAGTAGTATTATCAGTCCCCCTAGCACCGGGGAGCTGTTTTTT.